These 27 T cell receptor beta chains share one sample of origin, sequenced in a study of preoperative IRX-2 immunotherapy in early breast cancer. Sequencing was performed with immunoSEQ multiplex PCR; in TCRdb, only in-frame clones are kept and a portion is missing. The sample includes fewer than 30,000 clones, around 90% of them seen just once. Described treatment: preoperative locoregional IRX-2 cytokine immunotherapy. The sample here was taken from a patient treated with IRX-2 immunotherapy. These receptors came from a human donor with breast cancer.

CDR3 loop: CASSEGQGAVNYGYTF. In DNA form, the CDR3 reads TGTGCCAGCAGTGAAGGACAGGGCGCCGTGAACTATGGCTACACCTTC. The J gene is TRBJ1-2, the V gene TRBV6-1, with TRBD1 identical over 7 bases. Germline-derived CDR1 and CDR2 are MNHNS and SASEGT. The CDR3 has 16 residues. V lost 1 base to trimming and J lost 2 bases; unmatched junction nucleotides: 7.

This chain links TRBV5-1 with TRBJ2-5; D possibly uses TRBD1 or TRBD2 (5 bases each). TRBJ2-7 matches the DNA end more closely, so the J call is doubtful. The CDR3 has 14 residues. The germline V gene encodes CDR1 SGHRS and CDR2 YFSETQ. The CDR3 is CASSPGRGAYEQYF. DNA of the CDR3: TGCGCCAGCAGCCCGGGACGGGGAGCATACGAGCAGTACTTC.

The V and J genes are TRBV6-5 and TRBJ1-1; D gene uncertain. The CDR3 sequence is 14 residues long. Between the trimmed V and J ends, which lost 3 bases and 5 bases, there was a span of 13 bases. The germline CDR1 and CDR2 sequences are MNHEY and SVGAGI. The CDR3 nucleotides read TGTGCCAGCAGTTATTTCGACGGCGGGACTGAAGCTTTCTTT. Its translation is CASSYFDGGTEAFF.

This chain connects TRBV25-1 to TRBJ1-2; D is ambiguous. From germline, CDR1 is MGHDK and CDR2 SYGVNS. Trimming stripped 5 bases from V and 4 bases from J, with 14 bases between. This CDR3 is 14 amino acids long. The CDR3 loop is CASSFGRSSYGYTF. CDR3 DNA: TGTGCCAGCAGTTTTGGAAGATCAAGCTATGGCTACACCTTC.

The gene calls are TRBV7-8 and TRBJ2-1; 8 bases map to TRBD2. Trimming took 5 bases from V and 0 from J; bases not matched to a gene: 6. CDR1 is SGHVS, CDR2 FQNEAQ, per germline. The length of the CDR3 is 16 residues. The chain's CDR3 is CASSRIAGFSYNEQFF. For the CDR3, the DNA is TGTGCCAGCAGCCGTATAGCGGGATTCTCCTACAATGAGCAGTTCTTC. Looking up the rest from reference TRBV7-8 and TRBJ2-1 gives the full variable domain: GAGVSQSPRYKVAKRGQDVALRCDPISGHVSLFWYQQALGQGPEFLTYFQNEAQLDKSGLPSDRFFAERPEGSVSTLKIQRTQQEDSAVYLCASSRIAGFSYNEQFFGPGTRLTVL.

CDR3 sequence reads: CAIGEGSSSYEQYF. CDR3 in DNA: TGTGCCATCGGGGAGGGGTCATCCTCCTACGAGCAGTACTTC. The chain is built from TRBV10-3 and TRBJ2-7; 7 bases fit TRBD2. Per the germline V gene, CDR1 is ENHRY and CDR2 is SYGVKD. With V trimmed by 8 bases and J by 0 bases, 7 bases remained unmatched. The CDR3 loop spans 14 amino acids.

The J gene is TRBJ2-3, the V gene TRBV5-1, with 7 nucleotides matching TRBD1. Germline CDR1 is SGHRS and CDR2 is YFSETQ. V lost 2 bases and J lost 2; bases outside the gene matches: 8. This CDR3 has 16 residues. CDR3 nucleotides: TGCGCCAGCAGCTTACAGGGGCAGCCATACACAGATACGCAGTATTTT. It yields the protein CASSLQGQPYTDTQYF.

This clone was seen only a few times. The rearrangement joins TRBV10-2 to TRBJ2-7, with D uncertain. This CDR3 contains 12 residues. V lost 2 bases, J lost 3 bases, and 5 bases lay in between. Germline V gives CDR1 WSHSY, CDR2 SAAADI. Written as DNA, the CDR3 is TGCGCCAGCAGTGAGGGGGACTACGAGCAGTACTTC. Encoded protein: CASSEGDYEQYF.

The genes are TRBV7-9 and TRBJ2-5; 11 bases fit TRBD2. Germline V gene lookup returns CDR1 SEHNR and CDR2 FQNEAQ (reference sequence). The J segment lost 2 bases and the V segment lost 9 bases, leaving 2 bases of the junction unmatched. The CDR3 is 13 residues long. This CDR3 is CASGTSGQETQYF. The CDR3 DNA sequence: TGTGCCAGTGGGACTAGCGGACAAGAGACCCAGTACTTC.

The CDR3 DNA reads TGTGCCAGCAGCCCGACAGGGGTGGGATATGGCTACACCTTC. This translates into CASSPTGVGYGYTF. The genes are TRBV9 and TRBJ1-2; TRBD1 agrees at 8 bases. Looked up from germline, CDR1 is SGDLS and CDR2 is YYNGEE. This CDR3 has 14 residues. J was trimmed by 5 bases and V by 4 bases; bases with no gene match: 7.

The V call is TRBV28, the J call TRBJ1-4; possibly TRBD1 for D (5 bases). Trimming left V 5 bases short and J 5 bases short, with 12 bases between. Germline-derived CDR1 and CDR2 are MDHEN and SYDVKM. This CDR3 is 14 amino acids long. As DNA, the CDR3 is TGTGCCAGCAGTGCCGACAGAGTCAATGAAAAACTGTTTTTT. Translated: CASSADRVNEKLFF. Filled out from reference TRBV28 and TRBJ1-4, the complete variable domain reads DVKVTQSSRYLVKRTGEKVFLECVQDMDHENMFWYRQDPGLGLRLIYFSYDVKMKEKGDIPEGYSVSREKKERFSLILESASTNQTSMYLCASSADRVNEKLFFGSGTQLSVL.

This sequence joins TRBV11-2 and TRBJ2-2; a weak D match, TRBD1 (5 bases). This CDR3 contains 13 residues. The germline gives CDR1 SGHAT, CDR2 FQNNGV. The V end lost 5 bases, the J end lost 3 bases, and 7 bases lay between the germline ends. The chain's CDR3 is CASSLTDTGELFF. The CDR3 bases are TGTGCCAGCAGCCTGACAGACACCGGGGAGCTGTTTTTT. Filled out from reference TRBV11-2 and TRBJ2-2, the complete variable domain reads EAGVAQSPRYKIIEKRQSVAFWCNPISGHATLYWYQQILGQGPKLLIQFQNNGVVDDSQLPKDRFSAERLKGVDSTLKIQPAKLEDSAVYLCASSLTDTGELFFGEGSRLTVL.

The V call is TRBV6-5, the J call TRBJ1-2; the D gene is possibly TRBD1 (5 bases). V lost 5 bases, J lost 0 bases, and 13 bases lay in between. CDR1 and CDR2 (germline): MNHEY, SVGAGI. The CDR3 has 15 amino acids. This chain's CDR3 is CASSPRDGTNYGYTF. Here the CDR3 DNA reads TGTGCCAGCAGTCCCCGGGACGGAACTAACTATGGCTACACCTTC.

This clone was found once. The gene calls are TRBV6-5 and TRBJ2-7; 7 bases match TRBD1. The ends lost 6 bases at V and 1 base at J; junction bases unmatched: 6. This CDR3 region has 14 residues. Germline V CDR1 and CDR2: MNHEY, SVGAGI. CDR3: CASSFPGQSYEQYF. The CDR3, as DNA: TGTGCCAGCAGCTTTCCGGGACAGTCCTACGAGCAGTACTTC.

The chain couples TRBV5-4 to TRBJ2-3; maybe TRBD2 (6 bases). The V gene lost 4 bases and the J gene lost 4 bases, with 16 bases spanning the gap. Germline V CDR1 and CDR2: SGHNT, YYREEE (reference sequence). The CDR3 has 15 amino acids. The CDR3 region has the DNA TGTGCCAGCAGCCCCCGACTAGGCCAGGCAGATACGCAGTATTTT. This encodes CASSPRLGQADTQYF.

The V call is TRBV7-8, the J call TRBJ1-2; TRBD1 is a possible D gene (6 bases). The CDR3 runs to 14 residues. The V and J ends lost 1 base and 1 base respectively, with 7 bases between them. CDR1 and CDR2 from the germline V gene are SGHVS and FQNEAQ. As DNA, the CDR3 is TGTGCCAGCAGCTTAGAGGGGGATAACTATGGCTACACCTTC. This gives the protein CASSLEGDNYGYTF. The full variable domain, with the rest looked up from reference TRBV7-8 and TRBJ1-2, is GAGVSQSPRYKVAKRGQDVALRCDPISGHVSLFWYQQALGQGPEFLTYFQNEAQLDKSGLPSDRFFAERPEGSVSTLKIQRTQQEDSAVYLCASSLEGDNYGYTFGSGTRLTVV.

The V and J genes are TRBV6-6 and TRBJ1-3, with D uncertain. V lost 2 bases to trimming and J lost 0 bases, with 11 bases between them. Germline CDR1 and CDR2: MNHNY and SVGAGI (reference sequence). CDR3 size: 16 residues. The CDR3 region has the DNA TGTGCCAGCAGTTACCCTAGAGTTTCCTCTGGAAACACCATATATTTT. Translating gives CASSYPRVSSGNTIYF.

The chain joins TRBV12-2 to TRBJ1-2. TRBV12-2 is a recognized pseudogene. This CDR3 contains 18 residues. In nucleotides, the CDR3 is TGTGCAAGTCGCCACTTAGAGGTACTCCCCGAGCGTGGTCATGGCTACACCTTC. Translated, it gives CASRHLEVLPERGHGYTF.

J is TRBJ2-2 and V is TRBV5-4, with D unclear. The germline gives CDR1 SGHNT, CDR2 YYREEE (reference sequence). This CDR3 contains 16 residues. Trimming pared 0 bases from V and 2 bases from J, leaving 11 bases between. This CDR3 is CASSLEPLPNTGELFF. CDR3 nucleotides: TGTGCCAGCAGCTTGGAACCACTTCCTAACACCGGGGAGCTGTTTTTT.

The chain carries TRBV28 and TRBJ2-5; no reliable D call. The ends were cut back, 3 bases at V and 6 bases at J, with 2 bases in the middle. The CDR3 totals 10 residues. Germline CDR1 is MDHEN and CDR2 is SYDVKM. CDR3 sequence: CASSFKTQYF. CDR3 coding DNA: TGTGCCAGCAGTTTCAAGACCCAGTACTTC.

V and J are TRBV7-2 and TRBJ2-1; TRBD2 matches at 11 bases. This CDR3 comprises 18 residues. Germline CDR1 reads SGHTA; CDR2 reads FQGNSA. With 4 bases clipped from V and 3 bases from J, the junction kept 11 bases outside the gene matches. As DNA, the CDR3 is TGTGCCAGCAGCTCCCGAGGTAGCGGGGGGGCCGGCTACAATGAGCAGTTCTTC. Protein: CASSSRGSGGAGYNEQFF.

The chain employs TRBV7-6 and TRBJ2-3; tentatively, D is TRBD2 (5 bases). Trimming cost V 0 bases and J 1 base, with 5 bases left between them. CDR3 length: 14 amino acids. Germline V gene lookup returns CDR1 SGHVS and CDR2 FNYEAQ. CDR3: CASSLARGTDTQYF. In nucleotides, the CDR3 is TGTGCCAGCAGCTTAGCGCGGGGCACAGATACGCAGTATTTT.

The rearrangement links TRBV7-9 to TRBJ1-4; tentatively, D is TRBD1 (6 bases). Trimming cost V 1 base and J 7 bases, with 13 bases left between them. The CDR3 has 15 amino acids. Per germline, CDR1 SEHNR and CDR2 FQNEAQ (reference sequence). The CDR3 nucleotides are TGTGCCAGCAGCTTAGGGGACACGGATACTGAAAAACTGTTTTTT. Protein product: CASSLGDTDTEKLFF.

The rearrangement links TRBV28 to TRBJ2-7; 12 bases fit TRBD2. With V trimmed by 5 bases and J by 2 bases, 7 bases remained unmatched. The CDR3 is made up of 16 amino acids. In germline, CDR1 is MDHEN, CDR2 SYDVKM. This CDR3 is CASSPRTSGETYEQYF. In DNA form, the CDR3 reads TGTGCCAGCAGTCCTCGGACTAGCGGGGAAACCTACGAGCAGTACTTC.

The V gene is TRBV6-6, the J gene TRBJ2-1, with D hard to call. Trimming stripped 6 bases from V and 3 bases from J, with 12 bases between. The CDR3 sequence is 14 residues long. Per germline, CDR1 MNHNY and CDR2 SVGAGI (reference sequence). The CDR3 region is CASRPLALYNEQFF. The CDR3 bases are TGTGCCAGCAGACCTTTGGCCCTCTACAATGAGCAGTTCTTC.

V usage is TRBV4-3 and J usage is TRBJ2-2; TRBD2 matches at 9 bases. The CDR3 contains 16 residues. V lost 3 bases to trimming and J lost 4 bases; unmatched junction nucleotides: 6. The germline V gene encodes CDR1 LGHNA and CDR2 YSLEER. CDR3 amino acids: CASSQASGVGTGELFF. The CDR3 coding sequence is TGCGCCAGCAGCCAGGCTAGCGGGGTAGGCACCGGGGAGCTGTTTTTT.

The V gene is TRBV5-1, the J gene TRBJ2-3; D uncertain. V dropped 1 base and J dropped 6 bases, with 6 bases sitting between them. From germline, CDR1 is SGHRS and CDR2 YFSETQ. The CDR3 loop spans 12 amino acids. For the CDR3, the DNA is TGCGCCAGCAGCTTGAGTCGGGATACGCAGTATTTT. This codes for CASSLSRDTQYF.